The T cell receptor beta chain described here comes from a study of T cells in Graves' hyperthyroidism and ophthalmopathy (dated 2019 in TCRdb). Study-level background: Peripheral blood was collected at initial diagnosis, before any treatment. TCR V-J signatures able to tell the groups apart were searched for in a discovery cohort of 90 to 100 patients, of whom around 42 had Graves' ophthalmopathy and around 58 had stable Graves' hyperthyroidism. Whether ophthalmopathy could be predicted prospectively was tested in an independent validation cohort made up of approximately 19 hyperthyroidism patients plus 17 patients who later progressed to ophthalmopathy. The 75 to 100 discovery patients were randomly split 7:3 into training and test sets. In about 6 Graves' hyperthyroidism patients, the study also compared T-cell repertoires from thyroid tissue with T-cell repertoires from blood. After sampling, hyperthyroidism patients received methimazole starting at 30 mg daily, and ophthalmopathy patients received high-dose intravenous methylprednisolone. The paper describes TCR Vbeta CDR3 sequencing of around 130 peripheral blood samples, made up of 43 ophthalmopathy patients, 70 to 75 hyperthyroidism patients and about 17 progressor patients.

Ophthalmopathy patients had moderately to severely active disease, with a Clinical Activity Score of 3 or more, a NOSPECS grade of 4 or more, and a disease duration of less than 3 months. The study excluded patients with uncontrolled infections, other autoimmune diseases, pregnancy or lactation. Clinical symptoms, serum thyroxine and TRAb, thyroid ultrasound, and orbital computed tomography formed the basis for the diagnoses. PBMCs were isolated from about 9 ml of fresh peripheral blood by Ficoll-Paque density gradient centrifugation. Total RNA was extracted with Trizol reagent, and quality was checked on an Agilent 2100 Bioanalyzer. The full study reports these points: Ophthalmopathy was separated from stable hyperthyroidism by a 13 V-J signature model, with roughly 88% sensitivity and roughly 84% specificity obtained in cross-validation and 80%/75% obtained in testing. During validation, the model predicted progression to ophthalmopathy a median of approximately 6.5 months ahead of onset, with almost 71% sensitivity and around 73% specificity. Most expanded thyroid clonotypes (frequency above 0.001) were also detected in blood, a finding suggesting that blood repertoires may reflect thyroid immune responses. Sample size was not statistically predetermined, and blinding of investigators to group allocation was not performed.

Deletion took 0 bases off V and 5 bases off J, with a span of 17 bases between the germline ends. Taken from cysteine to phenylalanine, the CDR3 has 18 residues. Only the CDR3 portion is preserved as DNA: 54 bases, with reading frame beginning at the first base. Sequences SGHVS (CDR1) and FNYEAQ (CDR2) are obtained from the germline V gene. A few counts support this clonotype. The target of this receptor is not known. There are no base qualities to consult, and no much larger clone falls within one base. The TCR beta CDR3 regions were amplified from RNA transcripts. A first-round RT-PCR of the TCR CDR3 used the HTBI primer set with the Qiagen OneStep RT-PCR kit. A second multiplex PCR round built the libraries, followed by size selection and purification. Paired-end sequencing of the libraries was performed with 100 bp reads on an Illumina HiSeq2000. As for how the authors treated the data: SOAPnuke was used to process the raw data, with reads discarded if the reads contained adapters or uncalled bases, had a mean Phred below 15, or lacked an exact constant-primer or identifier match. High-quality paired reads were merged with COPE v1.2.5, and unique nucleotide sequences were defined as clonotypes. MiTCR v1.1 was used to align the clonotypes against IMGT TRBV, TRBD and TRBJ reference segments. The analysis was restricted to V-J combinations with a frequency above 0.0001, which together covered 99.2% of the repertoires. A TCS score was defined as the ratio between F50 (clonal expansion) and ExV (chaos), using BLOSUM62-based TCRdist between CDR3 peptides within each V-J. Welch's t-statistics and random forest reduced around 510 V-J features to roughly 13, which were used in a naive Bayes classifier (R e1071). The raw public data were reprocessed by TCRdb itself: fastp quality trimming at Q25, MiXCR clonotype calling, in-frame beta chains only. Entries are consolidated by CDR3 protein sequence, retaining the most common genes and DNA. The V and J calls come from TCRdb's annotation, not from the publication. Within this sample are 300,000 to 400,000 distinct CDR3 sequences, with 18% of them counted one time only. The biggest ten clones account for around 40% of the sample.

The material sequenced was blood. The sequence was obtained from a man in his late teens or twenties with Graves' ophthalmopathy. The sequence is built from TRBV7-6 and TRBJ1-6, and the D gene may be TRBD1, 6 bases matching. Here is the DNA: TGTGCCAGCAGCTTAGCTCCTCGGGGGGGCACCGATAATTCACCCCTCCACTTT. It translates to CASSLAPRGGTDNSPLHF. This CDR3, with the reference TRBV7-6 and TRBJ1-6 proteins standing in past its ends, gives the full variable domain GAGVSQSPRYKVTKRGQDVALRCDPISGHVSLYWYRQALGQGPEFLTYFNYEAQQDKSGLPNDRFSAERPEGSISTLTIQRTEQRDSAMYRCASSLAPRGGTDNSPLHFGNGTRLTVT.